This T cell receptor (beta chain) came from a study of T cells in women clearing cervical HPV infection. CDR1 and CDR2 from the germline V gene are SEHNR and FQNEAQ (reference sequence). The CDR3 loop spans 12 amino acids. Trimming removed 11 bases at V and 5 bases at J, with 13 bases between. Genomic DNA, averaging about 1,300 ng per sample, yielded TCR beta CDR3 via immunoSEQ. Profiling relied on immunoSEQ multiplex PCR, and the TCRdb table lists in-frame clones only, not all of them. In total, the table holds 25,000 to 35,000 clones. As to this clone: The read ends 3 residues early relative to the CDR3; the germline J gene fills the gap.

The chain uses TRBV7-9 and TRBJ2-1; TRBD1 is a possible D gene (6 bases). Sequenced material: blood buffy coat. This clonotype originated in a woman aged 18 to 75 with a cervical HPV16 infection that either progressed to CIN3+ or cleared (not recorded which). The CDR3 sequence is CAANTGNNEQFF. The CDR3 bases that were read are TGTGCCGCCAATACAGGGAACAATGAG. Looking up the rest from reference TRBV7-9 and TRBJ2-1 gives the full variable domain: DTGVSQNPRHKITKRGQNVTFRCDPISEHNRLYWYRQTLGQGPEFLTYFQNEAQLEKSRLLSDRFSAERPKGSFSTLEIQRTEQGDSAMYLCAANTGNNEQFFGPGTRLTVL.